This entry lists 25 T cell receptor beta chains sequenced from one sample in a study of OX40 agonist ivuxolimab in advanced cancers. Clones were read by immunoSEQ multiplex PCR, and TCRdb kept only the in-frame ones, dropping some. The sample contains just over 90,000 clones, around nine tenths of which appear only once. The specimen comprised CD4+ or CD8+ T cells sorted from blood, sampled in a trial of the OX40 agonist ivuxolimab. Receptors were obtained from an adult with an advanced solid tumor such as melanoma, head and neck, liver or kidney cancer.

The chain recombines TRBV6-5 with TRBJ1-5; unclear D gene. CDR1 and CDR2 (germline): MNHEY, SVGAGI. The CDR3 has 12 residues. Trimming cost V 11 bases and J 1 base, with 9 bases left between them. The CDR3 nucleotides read TGTGCCTCCAACGGAAGCAATCAGCCCCAGCATTTT. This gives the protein CASNGSNQPQHF.

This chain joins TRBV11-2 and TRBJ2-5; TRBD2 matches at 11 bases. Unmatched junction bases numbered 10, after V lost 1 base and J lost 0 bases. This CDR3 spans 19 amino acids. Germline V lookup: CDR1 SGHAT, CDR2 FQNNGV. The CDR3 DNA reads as TGTGCCAGCAGCTTAGTTCCGCTAGCGGGAGGTCCCTACCAAGAGACCCAGTACTTC. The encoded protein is CASSLVPLAGGPYQETQYF.

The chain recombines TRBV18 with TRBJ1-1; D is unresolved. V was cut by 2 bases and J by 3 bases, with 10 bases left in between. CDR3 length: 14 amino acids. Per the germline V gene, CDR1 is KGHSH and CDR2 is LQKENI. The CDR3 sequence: CASSPEAYYTEAFF. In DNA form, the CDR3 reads TGTGCCAGCTCACCAGAGGCATACTACACTGAAGCTTTCTTT.

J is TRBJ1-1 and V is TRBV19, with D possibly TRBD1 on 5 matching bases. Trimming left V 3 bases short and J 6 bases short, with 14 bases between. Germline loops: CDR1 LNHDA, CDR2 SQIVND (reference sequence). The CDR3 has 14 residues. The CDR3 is CASSIDRRGAEAFF. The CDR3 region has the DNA TGTGCCAGTAGTATTGACAGACGGGGAGCTGAAGCTTTCTTT. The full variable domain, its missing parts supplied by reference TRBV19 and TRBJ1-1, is DGGITQSPKYLFRKEGQNVTLSCEQNLNHDAMYWYRQDPGQGLRLIYYSQIVNDFQKGDIAEGYSVSREKKESFPLTVTSAQKNPTAFYLCASSIDRRGAEAFFGQGTRLTVV.

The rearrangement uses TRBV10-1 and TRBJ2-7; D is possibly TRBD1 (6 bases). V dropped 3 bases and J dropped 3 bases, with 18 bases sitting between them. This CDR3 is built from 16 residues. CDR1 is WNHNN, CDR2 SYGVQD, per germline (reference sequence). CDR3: CASSEGPARGCYEQYF. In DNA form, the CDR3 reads TGCGCCAGCAGTGAAGGACCGGCCAGGGGTTGCTACGAGCAGTACTTC.

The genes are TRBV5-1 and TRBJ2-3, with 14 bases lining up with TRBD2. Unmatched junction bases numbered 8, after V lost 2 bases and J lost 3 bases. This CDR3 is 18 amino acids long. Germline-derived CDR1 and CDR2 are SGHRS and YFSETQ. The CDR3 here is CASSFFGTSGRFTDTQYF. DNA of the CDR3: TGCGCCAGCAGCTTCTTCGGGACTAGCGGGAGATTTACAGATACGCAGTATTTT.

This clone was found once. This CDR3 is CASSLARTSGSPYEQFF. DNA for the CDR3: TGTGCCAGCAGCTTAGCGCGGACTAGCGGGAGTCCTTATGAGCAGTTCTTC. The chain uses TRBV7-8 and TRBJ2-1; TRBD2 agrees at 13 bases. Trimming took 0 bases from V and 8 from J; bases not matched to a gene: 7. The CDR3 extends over 17 amino acids. Germline CDR1 is SGHVS and CDR2 is FQNEAQ.

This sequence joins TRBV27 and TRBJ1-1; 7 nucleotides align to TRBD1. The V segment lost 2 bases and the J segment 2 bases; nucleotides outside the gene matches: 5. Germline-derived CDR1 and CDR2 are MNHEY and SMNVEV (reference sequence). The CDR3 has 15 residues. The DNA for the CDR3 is TGTGCCAGCAGTTTAACGTCAGGGGGAAACACTGAAGCTTTCTTT. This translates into CASSLTSGGNTEAFF.

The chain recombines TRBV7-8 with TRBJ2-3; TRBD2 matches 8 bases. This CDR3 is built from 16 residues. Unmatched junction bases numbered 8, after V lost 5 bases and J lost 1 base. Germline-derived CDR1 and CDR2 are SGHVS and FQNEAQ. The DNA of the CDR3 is TGTGCCAGCAGCCTAATAGCGGGACCCCGCACAGATACGCAGTATTTT. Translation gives CASSLIAGPRTDTQYF.

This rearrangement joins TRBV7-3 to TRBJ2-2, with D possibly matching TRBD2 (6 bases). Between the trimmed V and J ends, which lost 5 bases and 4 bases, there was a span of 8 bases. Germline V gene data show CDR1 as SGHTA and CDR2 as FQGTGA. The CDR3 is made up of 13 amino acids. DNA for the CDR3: TGTGCCAGCAGCCATAGCGGCACCGGGGAGCTGTTTTTT. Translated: CASSHSGTGELFF.

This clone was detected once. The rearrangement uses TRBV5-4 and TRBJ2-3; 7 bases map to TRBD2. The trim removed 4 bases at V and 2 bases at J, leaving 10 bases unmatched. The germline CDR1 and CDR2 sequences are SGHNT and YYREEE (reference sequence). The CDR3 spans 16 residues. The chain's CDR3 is CASSPIAGLLTDTQYF. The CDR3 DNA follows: TGTGCCAGCAGCCCGATAGCGGGCTTACTCACAGATACGCAGTATTTT.

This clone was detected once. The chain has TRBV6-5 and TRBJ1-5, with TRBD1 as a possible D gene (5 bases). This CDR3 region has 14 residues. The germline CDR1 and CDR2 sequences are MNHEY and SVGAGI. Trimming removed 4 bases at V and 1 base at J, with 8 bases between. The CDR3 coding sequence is TGTGCCAGCAGTTCAGGGTTAAGCAATCAGCCCCAGCATTTT. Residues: CASSSGLSNQPQHF.

The CDR3 nucleotides read TGTGCCAGCAGCCCCGGGACAGCCGCGTACAATGAGCAGTTCTTC. As protein: CASSPGTAAYNEQFF. This sequence joins TRBV25-1 and TRBJ2-1; 7 bases fit TRBD1. V lost 6 bases and J lost 4; bases outside the gene matches: 9. The V gene's germline CDR1 is MGHDK and CDR2 SYGVNS. This CDR3 comprises 15 residues.

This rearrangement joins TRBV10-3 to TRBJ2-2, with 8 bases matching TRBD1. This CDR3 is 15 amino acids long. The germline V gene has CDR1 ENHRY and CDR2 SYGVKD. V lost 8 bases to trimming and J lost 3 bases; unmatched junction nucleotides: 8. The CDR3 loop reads CAISGRGRDTGELFF. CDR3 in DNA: TGTGCCATCTCCGGCAGGGGGCGCGACACCGGGGAGCTGTTTTTT.

This CDR3 reads CASSQSQGLAAQETQYF. The CDR3 DNA follows: TGTGCCAGCAGCCAATCCCAGGGACTAGCGGCCCAAGAGACCCAGTACTTC. V gene TRBV4-2 combines with J gene TRBJ2-5; 11 bases map to TRBD2. In germline, CDR1 is LGHNA, CDR2 YNFKEQ. V lost 2 bases and J lost 1; bases outside the gene matches: 6. The CDR3 runs to 17 residues.

This CDR3 is CASSRITNTEAFF. CDR3 nucleotides: TGCGCCAGCAGTCGGATTACTAACACTGAAGCTTTCTTT. J is TRBJ1-1 and V is TRBV10-2, with D hard to call. The V end lost 5 bases, the J end lost 2 bases, and 9 bases lay between the germline ends. The CDR3 has 13 amino acids. The germline V gene has CDR1 WSHSY and CDR2 SAAADI.

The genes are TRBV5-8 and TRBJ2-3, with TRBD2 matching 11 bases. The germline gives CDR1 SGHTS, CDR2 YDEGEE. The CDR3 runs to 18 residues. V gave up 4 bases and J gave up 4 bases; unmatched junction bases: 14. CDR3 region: CASSRTLLAGDGSDTQYF. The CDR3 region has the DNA TGTGCCAGCAGCCGGACCCTACTAGCGGGAGATGGTTCAGATACGCAGTATTTT.

This CDR3 is CASSGDSNEKLFF. CDR3 nucleotides: TGTGCCAGCAGTGGGGACAGCAATGAAAAACTGTTTTTT. The V gene is TRBV6-1, the J gene TRBJ1-4, with 7 positions matching TRBD1. Germline CDR1 MNHNS, CDR2 SASEGT. The CDR3 loop spans 13 amino acids. J gave up 5 bases and V 4 bases, and 1 base lay outside the gene matches.

DNA for the CDR3: TGTGCCAGCAGCTTAGCGAGGGGAGGCCAAGAGACCCAGTACTTC. Protein: CASSLARGGQETQYF. The chain couples TRBV7-2 to TRBJ2-5; D might be TRBD2 (6 bases). Trimming took off 0 bases at V and 1 base at J, with 9 bases between the two ends. CDR1 and CDR2 (germline): SGHTA, FQGNSA. There are 15 residues in the CDR3.

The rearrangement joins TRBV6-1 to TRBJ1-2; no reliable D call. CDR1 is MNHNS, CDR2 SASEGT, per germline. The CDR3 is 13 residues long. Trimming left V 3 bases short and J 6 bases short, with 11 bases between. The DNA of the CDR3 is TGTGCCAGCAGTGAGCAGGAACTGGATGGCTACACCTTC. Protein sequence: CASSEQELDGYTF.

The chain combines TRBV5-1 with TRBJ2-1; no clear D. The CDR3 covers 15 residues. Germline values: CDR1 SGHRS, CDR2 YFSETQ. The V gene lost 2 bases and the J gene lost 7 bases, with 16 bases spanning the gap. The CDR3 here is CASSLASRNWNEQFF. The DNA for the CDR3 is TGCGCCAGCAGCTTAGCGTCCAGGAATTGGAATGAGCAGTTCTTC.

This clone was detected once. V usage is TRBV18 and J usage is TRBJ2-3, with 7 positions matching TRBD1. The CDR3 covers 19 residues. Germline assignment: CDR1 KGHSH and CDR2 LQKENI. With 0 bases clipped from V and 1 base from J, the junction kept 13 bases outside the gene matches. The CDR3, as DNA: TGTGCCAGCTCACCACCCACAACGCGCCAGGGGGTACGCACAGATACGCAGTATTTT. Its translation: CASSPPTTRQGVRTDTQYF.

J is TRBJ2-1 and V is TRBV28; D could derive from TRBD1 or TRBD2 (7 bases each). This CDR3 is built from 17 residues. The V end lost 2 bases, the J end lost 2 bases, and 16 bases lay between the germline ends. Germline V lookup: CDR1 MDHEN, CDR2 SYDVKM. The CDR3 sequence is CASSLGRGRGTYNEQFF. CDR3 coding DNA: TGTGCCAGCAGTTTAGGGAGGGGGCGCGGAACCTACAATGAGCAGTTCTTC. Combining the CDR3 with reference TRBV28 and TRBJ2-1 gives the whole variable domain DVKVTQSSRYLVKRTGEKVFLECVQDMDHENMFWYRQDPGLGLRLIYFSYDVKMKEKGDIPEGYSVSREKKERFSLILESASTNQTSMYLCASSLGRGRGTYNEQFFGPGTRLTVL.

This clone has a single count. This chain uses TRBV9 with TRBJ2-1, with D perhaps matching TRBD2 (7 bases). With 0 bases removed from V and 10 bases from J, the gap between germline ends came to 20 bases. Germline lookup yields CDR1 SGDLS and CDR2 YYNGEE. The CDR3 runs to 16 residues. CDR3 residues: CASSVEGGAGVDEQFF. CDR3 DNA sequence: TGTGCCAGCAGCGTAGAGGGGGGGGCTGGAGTGGACGAGCAGTTCTTC.

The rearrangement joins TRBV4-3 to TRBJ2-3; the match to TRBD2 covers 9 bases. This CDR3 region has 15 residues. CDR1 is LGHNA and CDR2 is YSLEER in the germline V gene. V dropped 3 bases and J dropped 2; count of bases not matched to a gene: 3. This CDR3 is CASSHLAGDTDTQYF. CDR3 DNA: TGCGCCAGCAGCCATTTAGCGGGAGACACAGATACGCAGTATTTT.